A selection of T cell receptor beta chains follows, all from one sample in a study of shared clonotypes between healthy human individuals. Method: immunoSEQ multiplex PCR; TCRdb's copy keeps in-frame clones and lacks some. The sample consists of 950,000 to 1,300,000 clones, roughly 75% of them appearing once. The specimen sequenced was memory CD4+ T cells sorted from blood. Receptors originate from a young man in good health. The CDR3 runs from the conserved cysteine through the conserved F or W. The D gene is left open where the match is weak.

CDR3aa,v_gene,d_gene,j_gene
CASSGTQALNYGYTF,TRBV6-5,-,TRBJ1-2
CASSSEFSNFF,TRBV28,-,TRBJ1-1
CASSLNWLGDGELFF,TRBV5-1,-,TRBJ1-4
CASSDQGGSSYEQYF,TRBV5-4,-,TRBJ2-7
CASSRDRGQNYGYTF,TRBV13,TRBD1,TRBJ1-2
CSVHQEIQYF,TRBV20-1,-,TRBJ2-5
CASSPPAGGFVYEQYF,TRBV18,TRBD1,TRBJ2-7
CASSLVPGRGNSPLHF,TRBV11-2,-,TRBJ1-6
CASSFAGQRRGEQYF,TRBV5-4,-,TRBJ2-7
CASSYFPSYEQYF,TRBV6-6,-,-
CASSFGRANTGELFF,TRBV5-6,-,TRBJ2-2
CASGRSNTGELFF,TRBV5-1,-,TRBJ2-2
CASSQDLRLAGSSDTQYF,TRBV4-3,TRBD2,TRBJ2-3
CASRTDRAGNQPQHF,TRBV6-1,TRBD1,TRBJ1-5
CASSGTGANNQPQHF,TRBV2,-,TRBJ1-5
CASSSQGVYEQYF,TRBV5-4,TRBD1,TRBJ2-7
CASSAIQGVKEKLFF,TRBV6-1,-,TRBJ1-4
CASSGHNEQFF,TRBV10-1,-,TRBJ2-1
CASSLTGTSRVLVQFF,TRBV2,TRBD2,TRBJ2-1
CASSFPKGGAKYGYTF,TRBV28,-,TRBJ1-2
CASSLDSNEQFF,TRBV6-5,-,TRBJ2-1
CAISRTGVGKLFF,TRBV10-3,TRBD1,TRBJ1-4
CASSQVGRDNQPQHF,TRBV4-2,-,TRBJ1-5
CASSHPARGAEAFF,TRBV14,-,TRBJ1-1
CASSSPWGELFF,TRBV11-3,-,TRBJ2-2
CASIKGTLPNTEAFF,TRBV27,-,TRBJ1-1
CAWSVRGLYGYTF,TRBV30,-,TRBJ1-2
CASTMRGQNNGYTF,TRBV2,TRBD1,TRBJ1-2
CASSLQGSQETQYF,TRBV11-2,-,TRBJ2-5
CARSLASGRDTDTQYF,TRBV5-3,TRBD2,TRBJ2-3
CASSSNRGQGETQYF,TRBV7-2,TRBD1,TRBJ2-5
CASTPGTGSSHEQFF,TRBV5-1,TRBD1,TRBJ2-1
CASSHQGSSGANVLTF,TRBV4-3,-,TRBJ2-6
CASRPSGRGSDTQYF,TRBV28,TRBD2,TRBJ2-3
CASGTSGPYNEQFF,TRBV25-1,TRBD2,TRBJ2-1
CASSLLTVEYGYTF,TRBV4-1,-,TRBJ1-2
CASNRPPNYGYTF,TRBV19,-,TRBJ1-2
CAWSGQSSSPLHF,TRBV30,-,TRBJ1-6
CAWSLWSTDTQYF,TRBV30,-,TRBJ2-3
CASSKQGNSYEQYF,TRBV7-2,TRBD1,TRBJ2-7
CASSTRGPDTQYF,TRBV7-3,-,TRBJ2-3
CASSPSYEQYF,TRBV7-8,-,TRBJ2-7
CASRGFGNTEAFF,TRBV10-2,-,TRBJ1-1
CASSSGQGGGGFDEQYF,TRBV5-1,TRBD1,TRBJ2-7
CSVEGGLEISGNTIYF,TRBV29-1,-,TRBJ1-3
CASSLVGQLMNTEAFF,TRBV5-4,TRBD1,TRBJ1-1
CASSLDRGPHQETQYF,TRBV5-1,-,TRBJ2-5
CASSQGPRLASYNEQFF,TRBV4-1,TRBD2,TRBJ2-1
CASSERGSTPNEKLFF,TRBV7-6,-,TRBJ1-4
CASSPGLAEETQYF,TRBV11-2,TRBD2,TRBJ2-5
CASSLVDGPSYEQYF,TRBV7-2,-,TRBJ2-7
CASSLAGTGQAGNTIYF,TRBV5-4,TRBD1,TRBJ1-3
CASSLTDTQYF,TRBV5-1,-,TRBJ2-3